The T cell receptor (beta chain) under discussion was sequenced for a study of cytomegalovirus exposure and HLA in healthy donors (dated by TCRdb to the late 2010s). For the study in its entirety: According to a later analysis, one platform produced both the 100 to 150 validation repertoires and the approximately 670 repertoires of the first cohort. The study aimed to test whether cataloging public T cell receptors could reveal signatures of past pathogen exposure. A separate validation cohort of approximately 130 different subjects was used in addition to the roughly 670-subject first cohort. To predict cytomegalovirus infection status, the study combined high-throughput TCR immunosequencing, statistical association of individual TCRs with disease status, and machine learning.

The donors were included in the validation cohort of over a hundred subjects, a group kept apart from the roughly 670-subject first cohort. Libraries were constructed by the immunoSEQ multiplex PCR assay. Processing in the source paper ran as follows. A statistical classification framework was developed to diagnose cytomegalovirus status using the catalog of TCR beta chain sequences. Entries here come from immuneACCESS through TCRdb and include only in-frame sequences with V and J called. Some clones fail to appear in such tables; in the studies checked, an unresolved V gene covers under half of the shortfall, and the cause of the remainder is unknown. The DNA was the basis for D and trimming; V, J and clone size are from that table. This sample gives around 300,000 clones in total; approximately 86% of them show up just once. Clones ranked in the top ten supply over 1% of the sample. General findings and caveats noted by the study authors: In a later analysis, TCRs clustered in the first cohort were found to also tend to co-occur in the approximately 110 validation repertoires, with roughly 93% of cluster scores above 0. A few of the identified cytomegalovirus-associated TCR beta chains were confirmed in vitro to be specific for cytomegalovirus antigens. The authors suggested that the approach could potentially be extended to other disease states and immunological phenotypes. In both the original and validation cohorts, the classifier was reported to diagnose cytomegalovirus status with high specificity and sensitivity. A total of 150 to 200 TCR beta chains were listed by the study as associated with cytomegalovirus. The validation cohort had no HLA typing available for a later analysis, so co-occurrence within that cohort was assessed over all 130 or so repertoires. Most TCR sequences were observed very rarely across donors, whereas some public TCRs were present in many individuals.

The CDR1 and CDR2 encoded by the germline V gene are SGHTA and FQGNSA. From cysteine to phenylalanine, the CDR3 is 16 amino acids long. The kept DNA is CDR3 alone, 48 bases in frame from the first base. V loses 2 bases of germline sequence and J loses 0 bases, and the interval between the two ends is 11 bases. Worth noting for this clone: There is no known antigen for this receptor. Per-base qualities were not stored, and no clone one base away is much larger.

The TCR comes from a woman aged 25 to 39 in good health and CMV-seropositive. Sequenced sample: PBMCs. The sequence joins TRBV7-2 to TRBJ2-1, with TRBD2 as a weak D call on 5 bases. The CDR3 reads as follows: CASSLSSGFSYNEQFF. The nucleotide sequence reads as follows: TGTGCCAGCAGCTTATCGAGCGGATTCTCCTACAATGAGCAGTTCTTC.